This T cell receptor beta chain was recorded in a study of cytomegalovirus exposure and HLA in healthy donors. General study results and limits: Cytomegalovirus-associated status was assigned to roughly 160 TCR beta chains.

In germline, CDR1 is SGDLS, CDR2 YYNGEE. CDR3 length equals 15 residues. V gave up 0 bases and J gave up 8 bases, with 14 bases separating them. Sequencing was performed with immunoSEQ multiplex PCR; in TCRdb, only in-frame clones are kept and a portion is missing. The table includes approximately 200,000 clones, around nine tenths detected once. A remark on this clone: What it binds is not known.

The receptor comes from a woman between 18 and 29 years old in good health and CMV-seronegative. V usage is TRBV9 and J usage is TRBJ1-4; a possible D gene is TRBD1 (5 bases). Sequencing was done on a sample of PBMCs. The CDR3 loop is CASSVEAGLYEKLFF. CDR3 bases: TGTGCCAGCAGCGTAGAGGCAGGGTTGTACGAAAAACTGTTTTTT.